The T cell receptor (beta chain) under discussion was sequenced for a study of Graves' ophthalmopathy and Graves' hyperthyroidism. The diagnostic workup employed clinical symptoms, serum thyroxine, TRAb, thyroid ultrasound and orbital computed tomography. This clonotype was detected ten times or more. The authors amplified TCR beta CDR3 regions from RNA transcripts. First-round RT-PCR used HTBI primers; second-round multiplex PCR followed. MiXCR, applied by TCRdb to the multiplex PCR reads, yields one record per CDR3 protein. The data hold a few hundred thousand distinct CDR3 sequences, with less than 45% observed a single time. This TCR derives from an adult man with Graves' hyperthyroidism. The specimen sequenced was peripheral blood or thyroid tissue (not recorded which).

This CDR3 reads CASSELGPMDEQYF. The CDR3 DNA reads as TGTGCCAGCAGTGAATTGGGGCCTATGGACGAGCAGTACTTC. The chain is built from TRBV2 and TRBJ2-7; D might be TRBD1 (5 bases). The V gene's germline CDR1 is SNHLY and CDR2 FYNNEI. The CDR3 has 14 residues. The V end was cut by 2 bases, the J end by 5 bases, with 13 bases between. Using reference TRBV2 and TRBJ2-7 for the parts outside the CDR3, the full variable domain is EPEVTQTPSHQVTQMGQEVILRCVPISNHLYFYWYRQILGQKVEFLVSFYNNEISEKSEIFDDQFSVERPDGSNFTLKIRSTKLEDSAMYFCASSELGPMDEQYFGPGTRLTVT.